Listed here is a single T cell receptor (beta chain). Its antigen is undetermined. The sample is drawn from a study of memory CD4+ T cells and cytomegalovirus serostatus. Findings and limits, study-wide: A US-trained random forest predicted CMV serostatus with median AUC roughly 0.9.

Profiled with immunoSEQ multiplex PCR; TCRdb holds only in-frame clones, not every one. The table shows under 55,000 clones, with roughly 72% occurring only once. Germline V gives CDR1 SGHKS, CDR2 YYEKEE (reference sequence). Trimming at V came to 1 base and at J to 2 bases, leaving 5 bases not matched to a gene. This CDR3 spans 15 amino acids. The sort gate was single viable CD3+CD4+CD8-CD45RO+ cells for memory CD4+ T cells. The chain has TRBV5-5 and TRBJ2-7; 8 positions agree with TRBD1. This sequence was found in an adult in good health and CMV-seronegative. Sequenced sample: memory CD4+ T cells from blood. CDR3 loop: CASSLLDRETYEQYF. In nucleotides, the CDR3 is TGTGCCAGCAGCTTGTTGGACAGGGAAACCTACGAGCAGTACTTC.